One and the same sample provided the 27 T cell receptor beta chains below, sequenced in a study of blood T cell repertoires in COVID-19. Generated by immunoSEQ multiplex PCR, the TCRdb table keeps only in-frame clones and is missing some. The sample carries about 60,000 clones, around 88% recorded once. The sample comprised peripheral blood. The receptor set was obtained from a man aged 55 to 70 with acute or convalescent COVID-19.

V is TRBV5-1 and J is TRBJ1-3, with D possibly matching TRBD1 (5 bases). Germline CDR1 is SGHRS and CDR2 is YFSETQ. This CDR3 has 16 residues. V lost 2 bases to trimming and J lost 4 bases, with 16 bases between them. CDR3 region: CASSFQSGIIGNTIYF. The CDR3 bases are TGCGCCAGCAGCTTCCAGTCAGGGATAATCGGAAACACCATATATTTT. The variable domain in full, completed from reference TRBV5-1 and TRBJ1-3, reads KAGVTQTPRYLIKTRGQQVTLSCSPISGHRSVSWYQQTPGQGLQFLFEYFSETQRNKGNFPGRFSGRQFSNSRSEMNVSTLELGDSALYLCASSFQSGIIGNTIYFGEGSWLTVV.

The chain uses TRBV2 and TRBJ2-5, with 7 positions matching TRBD1. CDR1 and CDR2 (germline): SNHLY, FYNNEI. The CDR3 length is 16 residues. V dropped 6 bases and J dropped 1; count of bases not matched to a gene: 11. CDR3 region: CASSLRDRGVQETQYF. CDR3 sequence (DNA): TGTGCCAGCAGCCTTAGGGACAGAGGGGTCCAAGAGACCCAGTACTTC.

The chain couples TRBV11-3 to TRBJ1-1; 8 nucleotides line up with TRBD1. J was trimmed by 1 base and V by 5 bases; bases with no gene match: 3. Germline assignment: CDR1 SGHNT and CDR2 YENEEA. The CDR3 runs 14 residues. The CDR3 region is CASSAGGSNTEAFF. The CDR3 DNA is TGTGCCAGCAGCGCAGGGGGCTCGAACACTGAAGCTTTCTTT.

The rearrangement joins TRBV7-9 to TRBJ1-3; 10 bases are shared with TRBD1. The CDR3 spans 16 residues. With 2 bases clipped from V and 3 bases from J, the junction kept 4 bases outside the gene matches. The germline V gene has CDR1 SEHNR and CDR2 FQNEAQ (reference sequence). This chain's CDR3 is CASSLRTGGSGNTIYF. The CDR3 DNA sequence: TGTGCCAGCAGCTTAAGGACAGGGGGAAGTGGAAACACCATATATTTT.

The rearrangement uses TRBV30 and TRBJ2-7; possibly TRBD2 for D (6 bases). This CDR3 has 16 residues. Germline V gene data show CDR1 as GTSNPN and CDR2 as SVGIG (reference sequence). Trimming removed 5 bases at V and 0 bases at J, with 20 bases between. This CDR3 reads CAWALRRGSFSYEQYF. DNA of the CDR3: TGTGCCTGGGCCTTACGGAGGGGAAGCTTCTCCTACGAGCAGTACTTC. Complete variable domain (other parts from reference TRBV30 and TRBJ2-7): SQTIHQWPATLVQPVGSPLSLECTVEGTSNPNLYWYRQAAGRGLQLLFYSVGIGQISSEVPQNLSASRPQDRQFILSSKKLLLSDSGFYLCAWALRRGSFSYEQYFGPGTRLTVT.

The V and J genes are TRBV20-1 and TRBJ2-1; 7 positions agree with TRBD2. Germline CDR1 reads DFQATT; CDR2 reads SNEGSKA (reference sequence). Trimming cost V 5 bases and J 15 bases; bases outside gene matches: 7. This CDR3 is 10 amino acids long. The chain's CDR3 is CSAESGTRFF. For the CDR3, the DNA is TGCAGTGCTGAGAGCGGGACGCGGTTCTTC.

The chain recombines TRBV2 with TRBJ1-3, with unresolved D. V shed 6 bases and J shed 4 bases, with 13 bases lying between them. CDR3 length: 14 amino acids. The germline V gene has CDR1 SNHLY and CDR2 FYNNEI. CDR3: CASSSGKSGNTIYF. CDR3 sequence (DNA): TGTGCCAGCAGCTCCGGGAAATCAGGAAACACCATATATTTT.

This chain joins TRBV6-2 or TRBV6-3 and TRBJ2-1; 9 bases map to TRBD2. Looked up from germline, CDR1 is MNHEY and CDR2 is SVGEGT. The CDR3 has 15 residues. The J segment lost 3 bases and the V segment lost 7 bases, leaving 7 bases of the junction unmatched. CDR3 nucleotide sequence: TGTGCCAGCACCCCGACTAGCGGATACTACAATGAGCAGTTCTTC. It codes for CASTPTSGYYNEQFF.

The chain employs TRBV9 and TRBJ2-7; 7 nucleotides align to TRBD2. This CDR3 is 15 amino acids long. V lost 4 bases, J lost 4 bases, and 11 bases stayed unmatched. Germline CDR1 SGDLS, CDR2 YYNGEE. In DNA form, the CDR3 reads TGTGCCAGCAGCCCTAGGGGTACTAGCGTGTACGAGCAGTACTTC. Amino acid sequence: CASSPRGTSVYEQYF.

The gene calls are TRBV10-1 and TRBJ1-4; TRBD1 aligns across 8 bases. Germline V gene data show CDR1 as WNHNN and CDR2 as SYGVQD (reference sequence). V lost 3 bases and J lost 11; bases outside the gene matches: 2. The CDR3 sequence is 12 residues long. CDR3 sequence (DNA): TGCGCCAGCAGTGACTACAGGGGGAAACTGTTTTTT. It encodes CASSDYRGKLFF.

This clone was counted only a few times. This chain joins TRBV5-4 and TRBJ2-1; D not certain. Germline loops: CDR1 SGHNT, CDR2 YYREEE (reference sequence). The V and J ends lost 6 bases and 0 bases respectively, with 7 bases between them. The CDR3 runs 13 residues. CDR3 bases: TGTGCCAGCAAGGCGGACTCCTACAATGAGCAGTTCTTC. It is translated as CASKADSYNEQFF.

The chain uses TRBV7-9 and TRBJ2-1; 13 nucleotides match TRBD2. The CDR3 runs 15 residues. Germline values: CDR1 SEHNR, CDR2 FQNEAQ (reference sequence). Trimming at V came to 5 bases and at J to 8 bases, leaving 6 bases not matched to a gene. The CDR3 DNA sequence: TGTGCCAGCAGCCCCGGACTAGCGGGAGTGGATGAGCAGTTCTTC. This gives the protein CASSPGLAGVDEQFF.

There are a few counts of this clone. This chain uses TRBV2 with TRBJ2-7; TRBD2 matches 7 bases. The CDR3 is 13 residues long. CDR1 SNHLY and CDR2 FYNNEI come from the germline V gene. J gave up 0 bases and V 11 bases, and 7 bases lay outside the gene matches. The CDR3 here is CAGGGTFSYEQYF. The CDR3 DNA reads as TGTGCCGGGGGGGGGACGTTCTCCTACGAGCAGTACTTC.

This clone was observed a single time. The V gene is TRBV2, the J gene TRBJ2-7; 10 positions match TRBD2. The germline V gene encodes CDR1 SNHLY and CDR2 FYNNEI. This CDR3 has 15 amino acids. Trimming removed 6 bases from V and 0 bases from J; junction bases left unmatched: 5. The chain's CDR3 is CASRARTSGSYEQYF. The CDR3 coding sequence is TGTGCCAGCAGGGCGAGGACTAGCGGCTCCTACGAGCAGTACTTC.

This chain links TRBV30 with TRBJ2-7; TRBD1 aligns across 9 bases. This CDR3 has 13 residues. V shed 4 bases, J shed 3 bases, and the junction held 4 bases outside the gene matches. Germline assignment: CDR1 GTSNPN and CDR2 SVGIG (reference sequence). CDR3 protein: CAWTADRGYEQYF. The CDR3, as DNA: TGTGCCTGGACAGCGGACAGGGGCTACGAGCAGTACTTC.

V gene TRBV6-5 combines with J gene TRBJ2-1; the D gene is possibly TRBD1 (5 bases). The CDR3 contains 14 residues. With 3 bases removed from V and 4 bases from J, the gap between germline ends came to 10 bases. Germline V gene lookup returns CDR1 MNHEY and CDR2 SVGAGI. As DNA, the CDR3 is TGTGCCAGCAGTTATTCCAGGGTTTACAATGAGCAGTTCTTC. This encodes CASSYSRVYNEQFF.

The chain joins TRBV5-5 to TRBJ2-2, with D unresolved. The CDR3 totals 17 residues. Germline V gives CDR1 SGHKS, CDR2 YYEKEE (reference sequence). The V and J ends lost 0 bases and 7 bases respectively, with 19 bases between them. The CDR3 loop is CASSLGMAVGPGGELFF. DNA for the CDR3: TGTGCCAGCAGCTTGGGGATGGCAGTTGGGCCCGGCGGGGAGCTGTTTTTT. Filled out from reference TRBV5-5 and TRBJ2-2, the complete variable domain reads DAGVTQSPTHLIKTRGQQVTLRCSPISGHKSVSWYQQVLGQGPQFIFQYYEKEERGRGNFPDRFSARQFPNYSSELNVNALLLGDSALYLCASSLGMAVGPGGELFFGEGSRLTVL.

This chain joins TRBV15 and TRBJ2-7, with 8 bases lining up with TRBD2. V shed 1 base, J shed 7 bases, and the junction held 15 bases outside the gene matches. CDR1 is LNHNV and CDR2 is YYDKDF in the germline V gene (reference sequence). This CDR3 comprises 17 residues. This chain's CDR3 is CATSRGTRGGRSEEQYF. CDR3 DNA sequence: TGTGCCACCAGCAGAGGCACAAGGGGCGGGAGGTCGGAAGAGCAGTACTTC.

This clone was recorded once. The rearrangement links TRBV28 to TRBJ2-3; TRBD2 aligns across 8 bases. V lost 6 bases to trimming and J lost 1 base; unmatched junction nucleotides: 6. The CDR3 covers 15 residues. Germline CDR1 and CDR2: MDHEN and SYDVKM. The chain's CDR3 is CASRKPGLGTDTQYF. CDR3 coding DNA: TGTGCCAGCAGAAAACCGGGACTAGGCACAGATACGCAGTATTTT.

The chain is built from TRBV5-1 and TRBJ1-1, with 11 bases that match TRBD1. There are 15 residues in the CDR3. CDR1 is SGHRS and CDR2 is YFSETQ in the germline V gene. Trimming took 4 bases from V and 4 from J; bases not matched to a gene: 6. The CDR3, as DNA: TGCGCCAGCAGCGACGGGACAGGGGGGATCACTGAAGCTTTCTTT. As protein: CASSDGTGGITEAFF.

The genes are TRBV11-2 and TRBJ1-2; D uncertain. Germline V gene lookup returns CDR1 SGHAT and CDR2 FQNNGV. V lost 5 bases, J lost 8 bases, and 15 bases lay in between. The CDR3 totals 13 residues. This CDR3 reads CASSPPTHVGYTF. The CDR3 DNA sequence: TGTGCCAGCAGCCCTCCGACACATGTGGGCTACACCTTC.

V and J are TRBV12-3 or TRBV12-4 and TRBJ2-5; possibly TRBD2 for D (6 bases). Trimming took off 4 bases at V and 5 bases at J, with 8 bases between the two ends. The length of the CDR3 is 12 residues. The CDR3 spells CASSWLAETQYF. CDR3 nucleotides: TGTGCCAGCAGTTGGCTAGCGGAGACCCAGTACTTC.

This chain uses TRBV28 with TRBJ1-5, with TRBD1 identical over 7 bases. The CDR3 has 15 amino acids. The germline gives CDR1 MDHEN, CDR2 SYDVKM. With 6 bases clipped from V and 5 bases from J, the junction kept 10 bases outside the gene matches. The CDR3 region is CASSFGQVGDQPQHF. In nucleotides, the CDR3 is TGTGCCAGCAGCTTTGGACAGGTGGGAGATCAGCCCCAGCATTTT.

J is TRBJ2-7 and V is TRBV4-1; no clear D. This CDR3 comprises 13 residues. V lost 3 bases and J 4 bases, leaving 10 bases between the germline ends. CDR1 and CDR2 from the germline V gene are MGHRA and YSYEKL. The CDR3 DNA reads TGCGCCAGCAGCCAGGAGTGGAGATACGAGCAGTACTTC. It yields the protein CASSQEWRYEQYF.

This rearrangement joins TRBV13 to TRBJ2-1; 9 bases are shared with TRBD2. Germline V lookup: CDR1 PRHDT, CDR2 FYEKMQ (reference sequence). Germline trimming cut 3 bases from V and 3 bases from J; bases unmatched to any gene: 6. This CDR3 has 16 residues. This CDR3 reads CASSLLATSGYNEQFF. The CDR3 bases are TGTGCCAGCAGCTTGTTGGCGACTAGCGGCTACAATGAGCAGTTCTTC.

The rearrangement links TRBV28 to TRBJ1-2; perhaps TRBD1 as D (6 bases). CDR1 is MDHEN and CDR2 is SYDVKM in the germline V gene. This CDR3 has 13 residues. Between the trimmed V and J ends, which lost 8 bases and 6 bases, there was a span of 16 bases. The DNA of the CDR3 is TGTGCCAGCCTGAGGGCAGGGGATAATGGCTACACCTTC. Residues: CASLRAGDNGYTF.

The J gene is TRBJ1-5, the V gene TRBV6-4; D is ambiguous. Germline V CDR1 and CDR2: MRHNA, SNTAGT. Trimming cost V 5 bases and J 4 bases, with 9 bases left between them. This CDR3 comprises 13 residues. The CDR3 DNA reads as TGTGCCAGCAGTTTGACGGAGAATCAGCCCCAGCATTTT. It translates to CASSLTENQPQHF.